This T cell receptor beta chain was profiled in a study of blood T cell repertoires in COVID-19. Study at large: Acute-phase and convalescent COVID-19 samples originated in the United States, Italy and Spain. PBMCs, B-cell-depleted T cells, or T cells were the source of the cDNA or gDNA that made up the material.

TCRdb's copy holds only in-frame clones and misses some; the assay was immunoSEQ multiplex PCR. The sample gives roughly 180,000 clones, roughly nine tenths of which show up once; about 2% is in the top ten. V gave up 6 bases and J gave up 3 bases, with 9 bases separating them. The CDR3 loop spans 13 amino acids. In germline, CDR1 is SGHRS, CDR2 YFSETQ. The chain carries TRBV5-1 and TRBJ2-2, with D maybe TRBD2 (6 bases). Source material: peripheral blood. The sequence was collected from a man in his 70s with active or convalescent COVID-19. Here the CDR3 DNA reads TGCGCCAGCACGGAGGGCGACACCGGGGAGCTGTTTTTT. Its translation: CASTEGDTGELFF.